This T cell receptor (beta chain) is from a study of control samples from healthy donors and cancer patients. After removal of 5 bases from V and 7 bases from J, the junction contained 6 bases not matched to a gene. The CDR3 has 14 amino acids. The germline CDR1 and CDR2 sequences are WNHNN and SYGVQD (reference sequence). This clone has a single count. Libraries were prepared by immunoSEQ multiplex PCR; TCRdb keeps only in-frame clonotypes and omits some of them. This table holds tens of thousands of clones, about 85% found once. This chain connects TRBV10-1 to TRBJ1-4; 8 bases are shared with TRBD1. The receptor was derived from a man aged 55-75 years with head and neck cancer. Sequenced input: PBMCs. Here the CDR3 reads CASSPGQGGEKLFF. In DNA form, the CDR3 reads TGCGCCAGCAGTCCCGGACAGGGTGGTGAAAAACTGTTTTTT.